What follows are 23 T cell receptor beta chains derived from one specimen sequenced in a study of post-analysis software for immune sequencing data. No antigen has been identified for these receptors. Included in the TCR beta cDNA libraries were unique molecular identifiers. TCRdb re-called the PCR reads with MiXCR, one entry per CDR3 protein. This sample has hundreds of thousands of distinct CDR3 sequences, with roughly 58% found just once. Whole-study findings and limits: TRBV segments more frequent in patients than in controls numbered a few and included TRBV5-6, TRBV5-1 and TRBV20-1.

The sequenced sample was blood. These TCRs come from a girl between 10 and 17 years old with multiple sclerosis.

The V gene is TRBV6-1, the J gene TRBJ2-1; 9 bases agree with TRBD2. CDR3 size: 15 residues. With 3 bases clipped from V and 8 bases from J, the junction kept 8 bases outside the gene matches. Germline-derived CDR1 and CDR2 are MNHNS and SASEGT. CDR3 sequence: CASSESLAGFDEQFF. DNA of the CDR3: TGTGCCAGCAGTGAGTCACTAGCGGGTTTCGATGAGCAGTTCTTC.

This clonotype has a handful of counts. The chain couples TRBV7-9 to TRBJ2-7; TRBD1 is a possible D gene (5 bases). V was pared by 3 bases and J by 4 bases, with 22 bases between. In germline, CDR1 is SEHNR, CDR2 FQNEAQ (reference sequence). This CDR3 is built from 17 residues. CDR3 bases: TGTGCCAGCAGCTTGTGGACCCCCGGGCCAGGGCGGTACGAGCAGTACTTC. Encoded protein: CASSLWTPGPGRYEQYF. Supplemented by reference TRBV7-9 and TRBJ2-7, the full variable domain reads DTGVSQNPRHKITKRGQNVTFRCDPISEHNRLYWYRQTLGQGPEFLTYFQNEAQLEKSRLLSDRFSAERPKGSFSTLEIQRTEQGDSAMYLCASSLWTPGPGRYEQYFGPGTRLTVT.

This clonotype was counted only a few times. This sequence joins TRBV9 and TRBJ2-5; D not resolved. The V and J ends lost 3 bases and 2 bases respectively, with 20 bases between them. Germline CDR1 and CDR2: SGDLS and YYNGEE. CDR3 size: 17 residues. The CDR3 coding sequence is TGTGCCAGCAGCGCCTCCCGTGGGCAGCCGATACAAGAGACCCAGTACTTC. It translates to CASSASRGQPIQETQYF.

This chain uses TRBV29-1 with TRBJ2-4; tentatively, D is TRBD1 (6 bases). CDR1 SQVTM and CDR2 ANQGSEA come from the germline V gene. The length of the CDR3 is 11 residues. Trimming shortened V by 6 bases and J by 6 bases, and 9 bases separated the two germline ends. The CDR3 loop is CSVGQVNIQYF. CDR3 DNA: TGCAGCGTGGGACAAGTAAACATTCAGTACTTC.

The chain combines TRBV7-6 with TRBJ2-1; perhaps TRBD1 as D (6 bases). V was trimmed by 5 bases and J by 3 bases, leaving 17 bases between them. The CDR3 is 16 amino acids. Germline CDR1 SGHVS, CDR2 FNYEAQ. CDR3 bases: TGTGCCAGCAGCGGTTCCGGGACAAATTTCTACAATGAGCAGTTCTTC. It translates to CASSGSGTNFYNEQFF.

This clonotype was observed once. CDR3 nucleotides: TGCAGTGCTAGAGAGGGACTAGCGGGAGCGTCAGATACGCAGTATTTT. Translation gives CSAREGLAGASDTQYF. V usage is TRBV20-1 and J usage is TRBJ2-3; 14 bases agree with TRBD2. With V trimmed by 0 bases and J by 4 bases, 3 bases remained unmatched. The CDR3 runs 16 residues. CDR1 DFQATT and CDR2 SNEGSKA come from the germline V gene (reference sequence).

The gene calls are TRBV5-1 and TRBJ2-3; no clear D. Germline CDR1 reads SGHRS; CDR2 reads YFSETQ. This CDR3 is 15 amino acids long. The V and J ends lost 2 bases and 0 bases respectively, with 10 bases between them. CDR3 coding DNA: TGCGCCAGCAGCTTCGACTCAACTAGCACAGATACGCAGTATTTT. The encoded protein is CASSFDSTSTDTQYF. The whole variable domain, remainder taken from reference TRBV5-1 and TRBJ2-3, is KAGVTQTPRYLIKTRGQQVTLSCSPISGHRSVSWYQQTPGQGLQFLFEYFSETQRNKGNFPGRFSGRQFSNSRSEMNVSTLELGDSALYLCASSFDSTSTDTQYFGPGTRLTVL.

The V and J genes are TRBV29-1 and TRBJ2-3; 13 bases are shared with TRBD2. This CDR3 is built from 15 residues. After removal of 7 bases from V and 2 bases from J, the junction contained 6 bases not matched to a gene. Germline V gene sequence: CDR1 SQVTM, CDR2 ANQGSEA. The CDR3 here is CSGRGTSGDTDTQYF. The CDR3 DNA follows: TGCAGCGGTCGGGGGACTAGCGGGGACACAGATACGCAGTATTTT.

This clonotype was observed a handful of times. The chain recombines TRBV9 with TRBJ2-5; D gene ambiguous. Germline CDR1 SGDLS, CDR2 YYNGEE. The CDR3 consists of 15 residues. The germline V and J ends were trimmed by 3 bases and 2 bases, with 14 bases remaining between them. The CDR3 here is CASSALDGFQETQYF. The CDR3, as DNA: TGTGCCAGCAGCGCCCTGGACGGATTTCAAGAGACCCAGTACTTC.

The rearrangement uses TRBV7-2 and TRBJ2-3; 8 bases line up with TRBD2. This CDR3 contains 18 residues. The V gene end was trimmed by 0 bases and the J gene end by 3 bases; junction bases not matched to a gene: 11. The germline V gene has CDR1 SGHTA and CDR2 FQGNSA. The CDR3 nucleotides read TGTGCCAGCAGCTTAGCCCGAGGCCTAGCGGGTATGACAGATACGCAGTATTTT. Translated, it gives CASSLARGLAGMTDTQYF.

This clonotype has only one observation. The CDR3 nucleotides are TGCAGTGCCATCCTCCAGGGGTGTTACGAGCAGTACTTC. Residues: CSAILQGCYEQYF. The genes are TRBV20-1 and TRBJ2-7; tentatively, D is TRBD1 (6 bases). This CDR3 is 13 amino acids long. CDR1 and CDR2 from the germline V gene are DFQATT and SNEGSKA (reference sequence). Between the trimmed V and J ends, which lost 6 bases and 4 bases, there was a span of 16 bases.

At least ten counts were recorded for this clonotype. The chain recombines TRBV7-2 with TRBJ2-3; 9 nucleotides line up with TRBD2. The CDR3 sequence is 15 residues long. Per the germline V gene, CDR1 is SGHTA and CDR2 is FQGNSA. V shed 5 bases, J shed 5 bases, and the junction held 8 bases outside the gene matches. This CDR3 reads CASSPRTSDRDTQYF. DNA of the CDR3: TGTGCCAGCAGCCCTCGGACTAGCGATAGAGATACGCAGTATTTT.

The chain couples TRBV20-1 to TRBJ2-1; 7 positions agree with TRBD2. The CDR3 is made up of 15 amino acids. The trim removed 2 bases at V and 2 bases at J, leaving 6 bases unmatched. The germline gives CDR1 DFQATT, CDR2 SNEGSKA (reference sequence). CDR3 sequence: CSARRNRGAYNEQFF. The DNA of the CDR3 is TGCAGTGCTAGAAGAAACCGGGGGGCCTACAATGAGCAGTTCTTC.

This clonotype came up once. The genes are TRBV4-1 and TRBJ2-7; the D gene is possibly TRBD1 (6 bases). The J call may be in error: the DNA end matches TRBJ2-4 better. This CDR3 has 16 amino acids. Germline-derived CDR1 and CDR2 are MGHRA and YSYEKL. The DNA for the CDR3 is TGCGCCAGCAGCCGTACCGAGACAGGTTTTGAAAACATTCAGTACTTC. Amino acid sequence: CASSRTETGFENIQYF.

V gene TRBV7-3 combines with J gene TRBJ2-5; the D call may be TRBD1 or TRBD2 (6 bases each). Deletions cut 5 bases from V and 5 bases from J, with 15 bases between. CDR1 SGHTA and CDR2 FQGTGA come from the germline V gene. The CDR3 length is 14 residues. The CDR3 nucleotides read TGTGCCAGCAGCCCCAAGGGGGACTGGGAGACCCAGTACTTC. Residues: CASSPKGDWETQYF.

The rearrangement joins TRBV6-2 or TRBV6-3 to TRBJ2-1; no reliable D call. CDR1 MNHEY and CDR2 SVGEGT come from the germline V gene. Trimming pared 2 bases from V and 7 bases from J, leaving 12 bases between. The CDR3 has 14 residues. The CDR3 nucleotides read TGTGCCAGCAGTTACGACATTCTAAGGAATGAGCAGTTCTTC. Translated, it gives CASSYDILRNEQFF.

The chain is built from TRBV20-1 and TRBJ1-2, with no clear D. Germline V gives CDR1 DFQATT, CDR2 SNEGSKA (reference sequence). CDR3 size: 15 residues. Trimming left V 6 bases short and J 1 base short, with 18 bases between. In DNA, the CDR3 is TGCAGTGCAACCATAGCCAGTCTCCGTAACTATGGCTACACCTTC. Translated, it gives CSATIASLRNYGYTF.

The gene calls are TRBV3-1 and TRBJ2-1; 7 bases align to TRBD2. V shed 3 bases, J shed 0 bases, and the junction held 2 bases outside the gene matches. The CDR3 sequence is 15 residues long. Per the germline V gene, CDR1 is LGHDT and CDR2 is YNNKEL (reference sequence). CDR3 nucleotides: TGTGCCAGCAGCCACGGGGGGTACTCCTACAATGAGCAGTTCTTC. Encoded protein: CASSHGGYSYNEQFF.

This chain uses TRBV5-6 with TRBJ1-5, with TRBD1 matching over 9 bases. V trimming: 5 bases; J trimming: 3 bases; junction bases outside the gene matches: 6. Germline loops: CDR1 SGHDT, CDR2 YYEEEE. The CDR3 runs to 15 residues. CDR3: CASSRTGAANQPQHF. DNA of the CDR3: TGTGCCAGCAGTCGGACAGGGGCCGCCAATCAGCCCCAGCATTTT.

V gene TRBV5-1 combines with J gene TRBJ1-1; D is uncertain. Trimming left V 3 bases short and J 2 bases short, with 14 bases between. The length of the CDR3 is 15 residues. CDR1 is SGHRS and CDR2 is YFSETQ in the germline V gene. CDR3 bases: TGCGCCAGCAGCTCCGGAGGCGCTCAAAACACTGAAGCTTTCTTT. Residues: CASSSGGAQNTEAFF.

This clonotype has just a few counts. The chain is built from TRBV29-1 and TRBJ1-5; D is unresolved. V lost 4 bases to trimming and J lost 5 bases, with 12 bases between them. The CDR3 loop spans 13 amino acids. Germline V gives CDR1 SQVTM, CDR2 ANQGSEA. Here the CDR3 reads CSVASDKHQPQHF. The CDR3 bases are TGCAGCGTTGCTAGCGACAAGCATCAGCCCCAGCATTTT.

The chain combines TRBV29-1 with TRBJ1-2; the match to TRBD1 covers 7 bases. Germline CDR1 reads SQVTM; CDR2 reads ANQGSEA. Trimming removed 4 bases from V and 4 bases from J; junction bases left unmatched: 3. This CDR3 comprises 12 residues. The CDR3 protein is CSVAGTVYGYTF. The CDR3, as DNA: TGCAGCGTTGCCGGGACAGTCTATGGCTACACCTTC.

This clonotype appeared a few times. The V call is TRBV7-2, the J call TRBJ2-7, with D possibly being TRBD1 (6 bases). Trimming took off 5 bases at V and 3 bases at J, with 17 bases between the two ends. Germline lookup yields CDR1 SGHTA and CDR2 FQGNSA. The CDR3 sequence is 15 residues long. The CDR3 reads CASSPAWTAIYEQYF. The DNA for the CDR3 is TGTGCCAGCAGCCCGGCCTGGACAGCCATCTACGAGCAGTACTTC.